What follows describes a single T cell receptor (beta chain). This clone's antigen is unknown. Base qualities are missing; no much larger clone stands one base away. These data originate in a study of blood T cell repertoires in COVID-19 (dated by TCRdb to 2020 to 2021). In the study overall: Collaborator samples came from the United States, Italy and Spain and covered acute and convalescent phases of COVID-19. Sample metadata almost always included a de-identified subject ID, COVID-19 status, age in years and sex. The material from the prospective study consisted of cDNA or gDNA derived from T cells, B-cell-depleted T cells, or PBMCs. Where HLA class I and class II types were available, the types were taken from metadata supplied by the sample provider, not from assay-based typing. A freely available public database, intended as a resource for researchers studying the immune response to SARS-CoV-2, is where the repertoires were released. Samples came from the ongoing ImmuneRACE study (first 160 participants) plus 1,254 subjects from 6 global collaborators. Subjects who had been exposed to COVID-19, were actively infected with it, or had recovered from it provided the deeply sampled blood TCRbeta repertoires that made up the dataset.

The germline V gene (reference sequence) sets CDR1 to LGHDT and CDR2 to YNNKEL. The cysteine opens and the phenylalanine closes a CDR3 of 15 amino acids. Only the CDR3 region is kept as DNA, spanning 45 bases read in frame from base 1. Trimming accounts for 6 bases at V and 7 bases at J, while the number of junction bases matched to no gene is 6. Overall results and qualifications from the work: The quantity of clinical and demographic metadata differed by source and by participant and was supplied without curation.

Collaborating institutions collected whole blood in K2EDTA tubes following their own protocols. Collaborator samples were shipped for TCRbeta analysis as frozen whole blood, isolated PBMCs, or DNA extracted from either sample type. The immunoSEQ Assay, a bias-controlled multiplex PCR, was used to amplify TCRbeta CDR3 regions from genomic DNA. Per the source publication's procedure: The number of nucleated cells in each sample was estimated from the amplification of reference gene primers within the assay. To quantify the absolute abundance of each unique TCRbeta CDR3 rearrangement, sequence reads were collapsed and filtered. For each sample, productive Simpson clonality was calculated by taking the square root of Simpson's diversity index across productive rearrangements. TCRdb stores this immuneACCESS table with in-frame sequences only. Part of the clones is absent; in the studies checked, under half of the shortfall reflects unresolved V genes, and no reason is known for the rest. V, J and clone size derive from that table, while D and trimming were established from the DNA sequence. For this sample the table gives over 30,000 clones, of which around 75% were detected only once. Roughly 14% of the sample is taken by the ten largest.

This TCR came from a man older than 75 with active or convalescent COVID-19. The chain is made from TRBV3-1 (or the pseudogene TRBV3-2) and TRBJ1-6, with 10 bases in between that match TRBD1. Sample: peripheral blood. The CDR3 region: CASSSLGQGNSPLHF. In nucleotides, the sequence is TGTGCCAGCAGTTCTTTGGGACAGGGGAATTCACCCCTCCACTTT.